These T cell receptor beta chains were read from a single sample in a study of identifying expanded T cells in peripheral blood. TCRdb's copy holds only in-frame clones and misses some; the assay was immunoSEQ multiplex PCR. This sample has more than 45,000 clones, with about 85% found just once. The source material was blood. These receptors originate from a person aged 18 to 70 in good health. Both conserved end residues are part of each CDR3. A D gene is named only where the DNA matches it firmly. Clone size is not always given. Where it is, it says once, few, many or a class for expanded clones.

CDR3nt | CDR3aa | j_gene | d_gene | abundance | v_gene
TGTGCCAGCAGCTTGGCGGCGGGCACTGAAGCTTTCTTT | CASSLAAGTEAFF | TRBJ1-1 | NA | few | TRBV5-8
TGCGCCAGCAGCTCTGACAGGGGGGGTTCTGGGGCCAACGTCCTGACTTTC | CASSSDRGGSGANVLTF | TRBJ2-6 | TRBD1 | NA | TRBV5-1
TGCGCCAGCAGGCTGGCAGGAATTAACTATGGCTACACCTTC | CASRLAGINYGYTF | TRBJ1-2 | NA | NA | TRBV5-1
TGCGCCAGCAGCTTGGACGGATTATATGGCTACACCTTC | CASSLDGLYGYTF | TRBJ1-2 | NA | few | TRBV5-1
TGTGCCAGCAGTTCCGGGGGGGCAGAAGAGACCCAGTACTTC | CASSSGGAEETQYF | TRBJ2-5 | TRBD2 | NA | TRBV5-4
TGTGCCAGCAAGACGACAGTCCGCTACACCTTC | CASKTTVRYTF | TRBJ1-2 | NA | NA | TRBV2
TGTGCTACAAATGCGGGCCGGCGGGAGACCCAGTACTTC | CATNAGRRETQYF | TRBJ2-5 | NA | NA | TRBV30
TGTGCCACTAGGGACAGGGGGCTTGGAAACACCATATATTTT | CATRDRGLGNTIYF | TRBJ1-3 | TRBD1 | NA | TRBV6-1
TGTGCCAGCGATGCCGGCCCGCAAGATGGCTACACCTTC | CASDAGPQDGYTF | TRBJ1-2 | NA | few | TRBV28
TGCGCCAGCAGCTTGAACAGGGGGTTTACTGAAGCTTTCTTT | CASSLNRGFTEAFF | TRBJ1-1 | TRBD1 | NA | TRBV5-1
TGTGCCAGCAGCTTAGCGAAGGCGTATGGCTACACCTTC | CASSLAKAYGYTF | TRBJ1-2 | NA | NA | TRBV7-9
TGCGCCAGCAGCCCCGGGAGGGCCGGCACAGATACGCAGTATTTT | CASSPGRAGTDTQYF | TRBJ2-3 | TRBD2 | NA | TRBV5-1
TGTGCCAGTAGCTGGACAGAGGACACTGAAGCTTTCTTT | CASSWTEDTEAFF | TRBJ1-1 | NA | medium-sized | TRBV19
TGTGCCAGCAGTGACGTATTAAGCGGGGAGACCCAGTACTTC | CASSDVLSGETQYF | TRBJ2-5 | NA | NA | TRBV6-4
TGCGCCAGCAGCAACCGGGCCCTTGGAGACGAGCAGTACTTC | CASSNRALGDEQYF | TRBJ2-7 | NA | NA | TRBV5-1
TGTGCCAGCAGCCGCAGGGGGGAAGTCAATCAGCCCCAGCATTTT | CASSRRGEVNQPQHF | TRBJ1-5 | TRBD1 | NA | TRBV5-6
TGCGCCAGCAGCCAAGGCGGGGCCGACTACAATGAGCAGTTCTTC | CASSQGGADYNEQFF | TRBJ2-1 | NA | NA | TRBV4-1
TGTGCCAGCGGGACAAGCTCTGGAAACACCATATATTTT | CASGTSSGNTIYF | TRBJ1-3 | NA | NA | TRBV13